A selection of T cell receptor beta chains follows, all from one sample in a study of CD8+ T cells in alopecia areata. The method was immunoSEQ multiplex PCR; TCRdb's version includes in-frame clones alone and lacks a portion of them. In the table there are some 170,000 clones, around 60% of which are singletons. The sequences come from CD4+ T cells sorted from blood, collected at week 0. The receptors come from a human donor with alopecia areata. Each CDR3 is given with its conserved first and last residue. A D gene is named only where the DNA matches it firmly. Part of the rows lack a size; the others show once, few, many or a class for expanded clones.

clone size: NA; J gene: TRBJ1-1; D gene: NA; V gene: TRBV10-3; CDR3 protein: CAISDMRLTEAFF; CDR3 DNA: TGTGCCATCAGTGATATGAGGTTGACTGAAGCTTTCTTT
clone size: NA; J gene: TRBJ2-1; D gene: TRBD2; V gene: TRBV5-6; CDR3 protein: CASSPSGGGLGSEQFF; CDR3 DNA: TGCGCCAGCAGCCCGAGCGGGGGAGGTCTTGGGTCTGAGCAGTTCTTC
clone size: NA; J gene: TRBJ2-2; D gene: TRBD1; V gene: TRBV2; CDR3 protein: CASAGQGANTGELFF; CDR3 DNA: TGTGCCAGCGCCGGACAGGGGGCGAACACCGGGGAGCTGTTTTTT
clone size: NA; J gene: TRBJ1-3; D gene: TRBD1; V gene: TRBV28; CDR3 protein: CATDRGISSGNTIYF; CDR3 DNA: TGTGCCACGGACAGGGGAATAAGCTCTGGAAACACCATATATTTT
clone size: NA; J gene: TRBJ1-4; D gene: NA; V gene: TRBV30; CDR3 protein: CAWRAGSNEKLFF; CDR3 DNA: TGTGCCTGGCGCGCAGGGTCTAATGAAAAACTGTTTTTT
clone size: NA; J gene: TRBJ2-3; D gene: TRBD2; V gene: TRBV29-1; CDR3 protein: CSVGRTSGGDTQYF; CDR3 DNA: TGCAGCGTTGGGAGGACTAGCGGGGGAGATACGCAGTATTTT
clone size: few; J gene: TRBJ1-5; D gene: TRBD1; V gene: TRBV30; CDR3 protein: CAWKGTGKGNQPQHF; CDR3 DNA: TGTGCCTGGAAAGGGACAGGGAAGGGCAATCAGCCCCAGCATTTT
clone size: NA; J gene: TRBJ2-5; D gene: TRBD2; V gene: TRBV5-1; CDR3 protein: CASSKRTSGGEETQYF; CDR3 DNA: TGCGCCAGCAGCAAAAGGACTAGCGGGGGTGAAGAGACCCAGTACTTC
clone size: NA; J gene: TRBJ1-1; D gene: TRBD1; V gene: TRBV5-1; CDR3 protein: CASSSRQGYTEAFF; CDR3 DNA: TGCGCCAGCAGCAGCAGACAGGGGTACACTGAAGCTTTCTTT
clone size: NA; J gene: TRBJ2-3; D gene: TRBD1; V gene: TRBV29-1; CDR3 protein: CSVWGQGTDTQYF; CDR3 DNA: TGCAGCGTGTGGGGACAGGGCACAGATACGCAGTATTTT
clone size: NA; J gene: TRBJ2-7; D gene: NA; V gene: TRBV29-1; CDR3 protein: CSVGQPGEQYF; CDR3 DNA: TGCAGCGTTGGACAACCGGGCGAGCAGTACTTC
clone size: few; J gene: TRBJ2-5; D gene: TRBD1; V gene: TRBV29-1; CDR3 protein: CSVDRGQQGEETQYF; CDR3 DNA: TGCAGCGTTGACAGGGGGCAACAGGGGGAAGAGACCCAGTACTTC
clone size: NA; J gene: TRBJ1-1; D gene: TRBD1; V gene: TRBV2; CDR3 protein: CASRGQGGTEAFF; CDR3 DNA: TGTGCCAGCAGGGGACAGGGTGGCACTGAAGCTTTCTTT
clone size: NA; J gene: TRBJ1-5; D gene: NA; V gene: TRBV29-1; CDR3 protein: CSVSLQGRTQHF; CDR3 DNA: TGCAGCGTTTCCCTACAGGGCCGAACCCAGCATTTT
clone size: NA; J gene: TRBJ1-6; D gene: NA; V gene: TRBV14; CDR3 protein: CASSQVRTNSPLHF; CDR3 DNA: TGTGCCAGCAGCCAGGTCCGGACAAATTCACCCCTCCACTTT
clone size: NA; J gene: TRBJ2-2; D gene: NA; V gene: TRBV5-1; CDR3 protein: CASSKVPTNTGELFF; CDR3 DNA: TGCGCCAGCAGTAAAGTCCCTACGAACACCGGGGAGCTGTTTTTT
clone size: once; J gene: TRBJ2-1; D gene: NA; V gene: TRBV30; CDR3 protein: CAWSSSYSSYNEQFF; CDR3 DNA: TGTGCCTGGAGCAGCAGTTATTCCTCCTACAATGAGCAGTTCTTC
clone size: NA; J gene: TRBJ2-7; D gene: NA; V gene: TRBV6-1; CDR3 protein: CAIKTDSYEQYF; CDR3 DNA: TGTGCCATCAAGACTGATTCCTACGAGCAGTACTTC
clone size: few; J gene: TRBJ1-4; D gene: NA; V gene: TRBV15; CDR3 protein: CATSREGANEKLFF; CDR3 DNA: TGTGCCACCAGCAGAGAGGGGGCTAATGAAAAACTGTTTTTT
clone size: NA; J gene: TRBJ2-4; D gene: NA; V gene: TRBV20-1; CDR3 protein: CSARRGNIQYF; CDR3 DNA: TGCAGTGCTAGGAGAGGAAACATTCAGTACTTC